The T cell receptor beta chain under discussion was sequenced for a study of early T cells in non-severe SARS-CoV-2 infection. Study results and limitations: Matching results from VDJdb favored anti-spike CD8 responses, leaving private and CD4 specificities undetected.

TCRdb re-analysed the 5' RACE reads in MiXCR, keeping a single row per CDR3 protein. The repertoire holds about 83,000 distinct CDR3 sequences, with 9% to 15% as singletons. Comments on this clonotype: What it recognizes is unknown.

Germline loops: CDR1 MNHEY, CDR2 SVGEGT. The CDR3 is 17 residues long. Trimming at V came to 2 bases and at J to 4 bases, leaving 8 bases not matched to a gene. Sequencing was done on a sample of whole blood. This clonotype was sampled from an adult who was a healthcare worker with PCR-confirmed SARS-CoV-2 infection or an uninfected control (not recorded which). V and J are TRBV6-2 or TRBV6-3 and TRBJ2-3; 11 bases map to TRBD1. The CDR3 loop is CASSYGGPGQGADTQYF. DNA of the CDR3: TGTGCCAGCAGTTACGGTGGCCCGGGACAGGGGGCAGATACGCAGTATTTT.